One T cell receptor (beta chain) is described in this entry. Treatment of any kind had been given to no patient before thyroid surgery. TCRdb re-clonotyped the PCR reads through MiXCR. This table holds around 5,600 clones, 34% found once. Trimming removed 0 bases from V and 4 bases from J; junction bases left unmatched: 9. CDR1 and CDR2 from the germline V gene are ENHRY and SYGVKD. The CDR3 runs 16 residues. The data were obtained in a study of metastatic and nonmetastatic thyroid tumors. V and J are TRBV10-3 and TRBJ2-7, with 7 bases fitting TRBD1. Sequencing input: adjacent normal tissue. The TCR sequence derives from a male donor with papillary thyroid cancer or a benign thyroid nodule (not recorded which). Some clones in this sample may be carry-over from other donors' samples. CDR3 DNA: TGTGCCATCAGTGAGTCAGGGCCAGGGGGATATTACGAGCAGTACTTC. It codes for CAISESGPGGYYEQYF.